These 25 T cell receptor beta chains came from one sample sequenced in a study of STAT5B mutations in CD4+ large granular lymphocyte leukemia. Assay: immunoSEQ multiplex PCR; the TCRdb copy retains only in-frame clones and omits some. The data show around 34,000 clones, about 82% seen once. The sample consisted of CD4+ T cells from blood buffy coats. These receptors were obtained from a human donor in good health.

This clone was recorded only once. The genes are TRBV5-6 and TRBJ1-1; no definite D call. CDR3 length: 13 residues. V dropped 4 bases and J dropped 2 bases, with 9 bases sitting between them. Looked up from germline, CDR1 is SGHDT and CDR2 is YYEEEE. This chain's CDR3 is CASSGRINTEAFF. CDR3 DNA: TGTGCCAGCAGCGGACGGATAAACACTGAAGCTTTCTTT. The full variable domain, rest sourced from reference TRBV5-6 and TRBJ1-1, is DAGVTQSPTHLIKTRGQQVTLRCSPKSGHDTVSWYQQALGQGPQFIFQYYEEEERQRGNFPDRFSGHQFPNYSSELNVNALLLGDSALYLCASSGRINTEAFFGQGTRLTVV.

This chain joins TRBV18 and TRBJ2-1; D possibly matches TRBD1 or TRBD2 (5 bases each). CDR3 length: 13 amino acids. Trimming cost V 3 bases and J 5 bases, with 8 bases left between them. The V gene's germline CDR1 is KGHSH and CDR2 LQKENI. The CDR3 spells CASSPRGNNEQFF. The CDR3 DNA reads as TGTGCCAGCTCACCTCGGGGCAACAATGAGCAGTTCTTC.

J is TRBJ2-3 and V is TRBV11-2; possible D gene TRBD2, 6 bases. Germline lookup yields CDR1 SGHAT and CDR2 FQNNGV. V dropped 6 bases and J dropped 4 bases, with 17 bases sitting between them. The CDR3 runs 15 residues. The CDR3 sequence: CASSPRGGGADTQYF. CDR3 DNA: TGTGCCAGCAGTCCTCGGGGAGGAGGCGCAGATACGCAGTATTTT. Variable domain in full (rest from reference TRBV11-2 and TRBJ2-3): EAGVAQSPRYKIIEKRQSVAFWCNPISGHATLYWYQQILGQGPKLLIQFQNNGVVDDSQLPKDRFSAERLKGVDSTLKIQPAKLEDSAVYLCASSPRGGGADTQYFGPGTRLTVL.

CDR3 loop: CASSLDDYAGEQYF. CDR3 sequence (DNA): TGCGCCAGCAGCTTGGATGACTATGCGGGGGAGCAGTACTTC. The rearrangement links TRBV5-1 to TRBJ2-7; a weak D match, TRBD2 (6 bases). V lost 0 bases to trimming and J lost 7 bases, with 14 bases between them. The CDR3 spans 14 residues. Germline lookup yields CDR1 SGHRS and CDR2 YFSETQ.

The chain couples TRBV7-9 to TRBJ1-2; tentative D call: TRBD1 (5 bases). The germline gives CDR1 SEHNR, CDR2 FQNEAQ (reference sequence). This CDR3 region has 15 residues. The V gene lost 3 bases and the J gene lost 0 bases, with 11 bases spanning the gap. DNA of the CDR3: TGTGCCAGCAGCTTGGGGGGGGAATCTAACTATGGCTACACCTTC. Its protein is CASSLGGESNYGYTF.

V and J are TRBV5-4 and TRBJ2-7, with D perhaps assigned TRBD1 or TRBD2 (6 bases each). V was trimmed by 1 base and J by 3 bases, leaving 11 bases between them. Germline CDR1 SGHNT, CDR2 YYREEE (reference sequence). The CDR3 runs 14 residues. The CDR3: CASSLPGGNYEQYF. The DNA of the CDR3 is TGTGCCAGCAGCTTGCCCGGGGGCAACTACGAGCAGTACTTC.

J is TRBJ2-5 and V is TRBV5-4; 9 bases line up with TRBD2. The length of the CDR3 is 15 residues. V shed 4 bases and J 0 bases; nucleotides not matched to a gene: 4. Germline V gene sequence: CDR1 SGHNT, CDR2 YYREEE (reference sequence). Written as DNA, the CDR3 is TGTGCCAGCAGCCCGAGCGGGGGGTACCAAGAGACCCAGTACTTC. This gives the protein CASSPSGGYQETQYF.

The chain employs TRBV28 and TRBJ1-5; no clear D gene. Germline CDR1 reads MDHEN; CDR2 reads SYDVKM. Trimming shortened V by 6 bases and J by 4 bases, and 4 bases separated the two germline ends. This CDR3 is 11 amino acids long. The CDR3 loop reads CASRKNQPQHF. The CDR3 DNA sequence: TGTGCCAGCAGAAAAAATCAGCCCCAGCATTTT.

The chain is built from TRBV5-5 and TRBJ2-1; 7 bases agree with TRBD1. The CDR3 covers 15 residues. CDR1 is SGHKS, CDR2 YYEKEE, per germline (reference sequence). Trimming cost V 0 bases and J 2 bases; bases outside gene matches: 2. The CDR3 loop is CASSLGTGAYNEQFF. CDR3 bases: TGTGCCAGCAGCTTGGGGACAGGAGCCTACAATGAGCAGTTCTTC.

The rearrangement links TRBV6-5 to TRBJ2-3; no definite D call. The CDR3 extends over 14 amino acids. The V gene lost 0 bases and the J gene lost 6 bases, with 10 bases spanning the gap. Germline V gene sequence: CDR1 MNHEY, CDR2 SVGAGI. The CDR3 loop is CASSYSRPEDTQYF. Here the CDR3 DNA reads TGTGCCAGCAGTTACTCGAGGCCCGAGGATACGCAGTATTTT.

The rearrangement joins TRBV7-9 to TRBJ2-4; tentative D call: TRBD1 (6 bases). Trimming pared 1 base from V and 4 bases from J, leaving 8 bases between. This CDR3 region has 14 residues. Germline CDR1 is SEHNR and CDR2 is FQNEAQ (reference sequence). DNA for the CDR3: TGTGCCAGCAGCTTAGGAGACAGGAAAAACATTCAGTACTTC. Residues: CASSLGDRKNIQYF. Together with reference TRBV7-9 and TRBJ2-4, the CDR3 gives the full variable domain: DTGVSQNPRHKITKRGQNVTFRCDPISEHNRLYWYRQTLGQGPEFLTYFQNEAQLEKSRLLSDRFSAERPKGSFSTLEIQRTEQGDSAMYLCASSLGDRKNIQYFGAGTRLSVL.

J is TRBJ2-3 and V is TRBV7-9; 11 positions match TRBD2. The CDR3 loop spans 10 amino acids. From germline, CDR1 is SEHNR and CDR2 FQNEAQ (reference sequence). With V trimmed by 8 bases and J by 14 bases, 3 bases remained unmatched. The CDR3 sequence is CASASGGLYF. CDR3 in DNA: TGTGCCAGCGCTAGCGGGGGGTTGTATTTT.

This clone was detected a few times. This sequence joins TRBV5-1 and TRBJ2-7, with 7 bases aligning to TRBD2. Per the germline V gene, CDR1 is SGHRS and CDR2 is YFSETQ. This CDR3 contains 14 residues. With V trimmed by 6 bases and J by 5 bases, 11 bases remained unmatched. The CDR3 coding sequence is TGCGCCAGCAAAAGAGGGCGGGAGCGGAACGAGCAGTACTTC. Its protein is CASKRGRERNEQYF.

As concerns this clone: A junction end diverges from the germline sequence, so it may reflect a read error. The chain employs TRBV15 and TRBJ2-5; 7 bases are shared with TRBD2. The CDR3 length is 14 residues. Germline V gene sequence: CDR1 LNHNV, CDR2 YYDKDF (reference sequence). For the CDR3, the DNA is TGTGCCACCAGCCGAGATGGGAGGGGTGAGACCCAGTACTTC. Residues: CATSRDGRGETQYF.

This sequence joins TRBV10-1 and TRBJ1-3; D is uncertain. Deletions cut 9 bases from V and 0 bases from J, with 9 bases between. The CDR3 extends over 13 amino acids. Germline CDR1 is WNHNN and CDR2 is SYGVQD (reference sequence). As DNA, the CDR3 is TGCGCCAGTGAGGCCAGCTCTGGAAACACCATATATTTT. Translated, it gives CASEASSGNTIYF.

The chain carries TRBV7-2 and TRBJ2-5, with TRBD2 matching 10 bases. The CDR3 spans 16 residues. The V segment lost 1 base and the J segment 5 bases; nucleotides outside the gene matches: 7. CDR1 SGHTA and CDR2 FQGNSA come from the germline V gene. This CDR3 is CASSLGIAGGGETQYF. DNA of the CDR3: TGTGCCAGCAGCTTAGGCATAGCGGGAGGTGGCGAGACCCAGTACTTC.

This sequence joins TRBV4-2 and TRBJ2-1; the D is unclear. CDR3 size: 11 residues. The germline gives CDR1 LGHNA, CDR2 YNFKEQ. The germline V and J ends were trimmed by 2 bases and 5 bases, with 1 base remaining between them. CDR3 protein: CASSQHNEQFF. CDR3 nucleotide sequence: TGTGCCAGCAGCCAACACAATGAGCAGTTCTTC.

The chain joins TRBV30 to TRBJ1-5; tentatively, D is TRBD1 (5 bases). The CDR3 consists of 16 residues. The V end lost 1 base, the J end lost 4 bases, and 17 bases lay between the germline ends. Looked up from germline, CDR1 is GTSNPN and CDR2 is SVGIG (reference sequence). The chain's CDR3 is CAWSGGLGTDNQPQHF. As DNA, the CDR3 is TGTGCCTGGAGTGGTGGTCTCGGGACGGATAATCAGCCCCAGCATTTT.

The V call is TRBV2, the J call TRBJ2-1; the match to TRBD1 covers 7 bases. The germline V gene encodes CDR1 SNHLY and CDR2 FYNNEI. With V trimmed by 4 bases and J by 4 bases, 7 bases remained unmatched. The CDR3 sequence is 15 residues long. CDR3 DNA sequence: TGTGCCAGCAGTGCTTTTGGGACAGCATACAATGAGCAGTTCTTC. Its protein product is CASSAFGTAYNEQFF.

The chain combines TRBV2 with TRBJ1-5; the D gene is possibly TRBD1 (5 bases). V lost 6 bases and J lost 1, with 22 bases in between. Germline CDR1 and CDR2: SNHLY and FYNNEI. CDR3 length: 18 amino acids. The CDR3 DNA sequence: TGTGCCAGCAGGTCAAGGGACGATACCCGGGGAAGCAATCAGCCCCAGCATTTT. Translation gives CASRSRDDTRGSNQPQHF.

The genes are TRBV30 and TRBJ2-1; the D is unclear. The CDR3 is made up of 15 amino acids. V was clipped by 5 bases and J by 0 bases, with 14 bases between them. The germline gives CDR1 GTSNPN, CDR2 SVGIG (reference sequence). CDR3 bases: TGTGCCTGGGCTCAGGTTGGCAGCTCCTACAATGAGCAGTTCTTC. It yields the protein CAWAQVGSSYNEQFF.

The CDR3 coding sequence is TGTGCCAGCAGTGTTTGGACAGCTGGGAACAATGAGCAGTTCTTC. Encoded protein: CASSVWTAGNNEQFF. The gene calls are TRBV2 and TRBJ2-1; tentative D call: TRBD1 (6 bases). This CDR3 contains 15 residues. CDR1 SNHLY and CDR2 FYNNEI come from the germline V gene. V lost 4 bases, J lost 5 bases, and 15 bases lay in between.

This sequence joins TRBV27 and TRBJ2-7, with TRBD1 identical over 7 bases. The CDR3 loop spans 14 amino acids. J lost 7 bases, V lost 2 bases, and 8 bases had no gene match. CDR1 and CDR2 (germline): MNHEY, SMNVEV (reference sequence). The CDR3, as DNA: TGTGCCAGCAGTTTAGCCACAGGGGCGATGGAGCAGTACTTC. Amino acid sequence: CASSLATGAMEQYF.

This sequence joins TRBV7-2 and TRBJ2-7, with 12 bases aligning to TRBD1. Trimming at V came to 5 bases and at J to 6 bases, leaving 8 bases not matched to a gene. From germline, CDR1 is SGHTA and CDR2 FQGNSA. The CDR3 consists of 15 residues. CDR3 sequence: CASSRPGQGAREQYF. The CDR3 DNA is TGTGCCAGCAGCCGACCGGGACAGGGGGCGCGCGAGCAGTACTTC.

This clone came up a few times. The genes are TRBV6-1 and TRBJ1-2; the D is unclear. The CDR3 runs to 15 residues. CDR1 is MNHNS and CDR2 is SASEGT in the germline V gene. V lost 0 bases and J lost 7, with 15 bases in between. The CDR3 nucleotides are TGTGCCAGCAGTGAAGCACCGGACCCTCGCGGTGGCTACACCTTC. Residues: CASSEAPDPRGGYTF.